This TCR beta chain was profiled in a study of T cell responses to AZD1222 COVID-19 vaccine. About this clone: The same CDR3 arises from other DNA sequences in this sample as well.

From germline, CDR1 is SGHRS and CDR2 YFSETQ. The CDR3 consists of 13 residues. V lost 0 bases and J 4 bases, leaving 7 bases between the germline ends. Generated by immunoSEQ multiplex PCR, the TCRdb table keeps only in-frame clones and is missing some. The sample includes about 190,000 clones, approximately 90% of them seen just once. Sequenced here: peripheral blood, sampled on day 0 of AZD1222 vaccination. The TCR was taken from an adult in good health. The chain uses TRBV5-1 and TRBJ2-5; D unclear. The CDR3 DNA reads TGCGCCAGCAGCTTGGAGGGCCGAGAGACCCAGTACTTC. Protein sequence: CASSLEGRETQYF.